What follows are 8 T cell receptor beta chains derived from one specimen sequenced in a study of shared clonotypes between healthy human individuals. The assay was immunoSEQ multiplex PCR, and TCRdb's table has in-frame clones only and misses some. The data hold hundreds of thousands of clones, with 95% observed a single time. CD45RO-negative, CCR7-selected cells formed the naive CD8 fraction, which excluded terminally differentiated effector memory CD45RA+ cells. The sample consisted of naive CD8+ T cells sorted from blood. The receptors were gathered from a woman aged 25 to 39 in good health.

This rearrangement joins TRBV27 to TRBJ2-7, with D possibly being TRBD1 (5 bases). In germline, CDR1 is MNHEY, CDR2 SMNVEV (reference sequence). Trimming stripped 5 bases from V and 3 bases from J, with 17 bases between. This CDR3 region has 15 residues. The CDR3 coding sequence is TGTGCCAGCAGTCTTTCCCCGACAGTAAACTACGAGCAGTACTTC. Translation gives CASSLSPTVNYEQYF.

The chain links TRBV19 to TRBJ2-7, with 9 bases lining up with TRBD1. The germline CDR1 and CDR2 sequences are LNHDA and SQIVND (reference sequence). The J segment lost 1 base and the V segment lost 4 bases, leaving 5 bases of the junction unmatched. The CDR3 is 15 residues long. The CDR3 loop reads CASSNRDRESYEQYF. The DNA for the CDR3 is TGTGCCAGTAGTAACCGGGACAGGGAATCCTACGAGCAGTACTTC. The full variable domain, its missing parts supplied by reference TRBV19 and TRBJ2-7, is DGGITQSPKYLFRKEGQNVTLSCEQNLNHDAMYWYRQDPGQGLRLIYYSQIVNDFQKGDIAEGYSVSREKKESFPLTVTSAQKNPTAFYLCASSNRDRESYEQYFGPGTRLTVT.

The V and J genes are TRBV9 and TRBJ2-3; no definite D call. This CDR3 comprises 14 residues. Germline V gives CDR1 SGDLS, CDR2 YYNGEE. The V end was cut by 1 base, the J end by 1 base, with 7 bases between. This chain's CDR3 is CASSVYGGTDTQYF. CDR3 DNA sequence: TGTGCCAGCAGCGTATATGGAGGCACAGATACGCAGTATTTT.

CDR3 residues: CASSFRLMNTGELFF. CDR3 in DNA: TGTGCCAGCAGTTTTAGGCTAATGAACACCGGGGAGCTGTTTTTT. The genes are TRBV28 and TRBJ2-2, with unresolved D. CDR1 and CDR2 (germline): MDHEN, SYDVKM. Trimming took 3 bases from V and 1 from J, leaving 9 bases between them. The CDR3 extends over 15 amino acids.

This clone was observed once. The gene calls are TRBV4-2 and TRBJ2-7, with D maybe TRBD2 (5 bases). V lost 5 bases to trimming and J lost 0 bases, with 14 bases between them. The CDR3 contains 15 residues. Germline CDR1 LGHNA, CDR2 YNFKEQ. The CDR3 sequence is CASSLDGSSSYEQYF. CDR3 coding DNA: TGTGCCAGCAGCTTAGATGGGAGCAGCTCCTACGAGCAGTACTTC.

J is TRBJ2-7 and V is TRBV4-1, with 11 nucleotides matching TRBD2. Germline CDR1 and CDR2: MGHRA and YSYEKL. V lost 4 bases and J lost 0; bases outside the gene matches: 11. The CDR3 consists of 18 residues. The chain's CDR3 is CASSRKGTSGLTSYEQYF. As DNA, the CDR3 is TGCGCCAGCAGCCGGAAAGGGACTAGCGGCTTAACCTCCTACGAGCAGTACTTC.

The sample holds a few counts of this clone. The gene calls are TRBV2 and TRBJ1-1; D is uncertain. Deletions cut 9 bases from V and 2 bases from J, with 7 bases between. CDR1 SNHLY and CDR2 FYNNEI come from the germline V gene. The CDR3 is 11 residues long. The CDR3 protein is CARRENTEAFF. The CDR3 region has the DNA TGTGCCAGGCGCGAAAACACTGAAGCTTTCTTT.

This clone was counted a single time. V and J are TRBV9 and TRBJ2-7; 7 bases line up with TRBD1. This CDR3 region has 13 residues. The germline V gene has CDR1 SGDLS and CDR2 YYNGEE. J was trimmed by 4 bases and V by 4 bases; bases with no gene match: 5. This CDR3 is CASSPGGPYEQYF. The CDR3 nucleotides read TGTGCCAGCAGCCCAGGGGGTCCTTACGAGCAGTACTTC.